The 32 T cell receptor beta chains below all came from one sample that was sequenced in a study of blood T cell repertoires in COVID-19. Clones were sequenced by immunoSEQ multiplex PCR, and TCRdb holds only the in-frame ones, with some missing. The sample records 380,000 or so clones, around 87% being singletons. Sequencing input: PBMCs or T cells enriched from blood (not recorded which). The source is a woman aged 30 to 39 with acute COVID-19.

The chain links TRBV6-5 to TRBJ1-2, with 10 positions matching TRBD1. Germline V gene sequence: CDR1 MNHEY, CDR2 SVGAGI. Trimming took 6 bases from V and 3 from J; bases not matched to a gene: 4. The CDR3 is 14 amino acids. CDR3 sequence: CASRWGTGDYGYTF. The DNA for the CDR3 is TGTGCCAGCAGATGGGGGACAGGGGACTATGGCTACACCTTC.

The chain couples TRBV21-1 to TRBJ1-5. TRBV21-1 is labeled a pseudogene. The CDR3 covers 15 residues. This CDR3 reads CASSCGGDRNQPQHF. The CDR3 DNA reads TGTGCCAGCAGCTGCGGGGGGGACCGCAATCAGCCCCAGCATTTT.

The chain combines TRBV3-1 (or the pseudogene TRBV3-2) with TRBJ1-1, with 9 positions matching TRBD1. J lost 10 bases, V lost 4 bases, and 10 bases had no gene match. Germline V lookup: CDR1 LGHDT, CDR2 YNNKEL (reference sequence). CDR3 length equals 14 residues. In nucleotides, the CDR3 is TGTGCCAGCAGCCTCTTTACAGGGGGCTACGGAGCTTTCTTT. Its translation is CASSLFTGGYGAFF.

This clone was observed a single time. J is TRBJ2-2 and V is TRBV18; a possible D gene is TRBD2 (6 bases). V lost 8 bases to trimming and J lost 6 bases, with 13 bases between them. The CDR3 spans 13 residues. Germline V gene data show CDR1 as KGHSH and CDR2 as LQKENI. CDR3 residues: CASTPRDAGELFF. As DNA, the CDR3 is TGTGCCAGCACTCCGCGGGACGCCGGGGAGCTGTTTTTT.

This clone was seen a handful of times. The J gene is TRBJ2-2, the V gene TRBV5-6; D might be TRBD2 (7 bases). The V gene lost 0 bases and the J gene lost 8 bases, with 14 bases spanning the gap. Germline V CDR1 and CDR2: SGHDT, YYEEEE. CDR3 length equals 15 residues. The CDR3 here is CASSLARGAGGELFF. CDR3 coding DNA: TGTGCCAGCAGCTTGGCCCGGGGGGCCGGAGGGGAGCTGTTTTTT.

The V and J genes are TRBV7-9 and TRBJ2-5; 8 nucleotides match TRBD2. Germline CDR1 reads SEHNR; CDR2 reads FQNEAQ (reference sequence). Trimming cost V 5 bases and J 5 bases; bases outside gene matches: 10. There are 15 residues in the CDR3. CDR3 sequence reads: CASSDIAGKEETQYF. The CDR3 nucleotides are TGTGCCAGCAGCGACATAGCGGGGAAGGAGGAGACCCAGTACTTC.

This chain links TRBV21-1 with TRBJ2-3; the table names TRBD2, a call not compared with the DNA. TRBV21-1 is an annotated pseudogene. This CDR3 is 17 amino acids long. CDR3 amino acids: CASRGVSGGMVADTQYF. The DNA for the CDR3 is TGTGCCAGCAGGGGAGTGAGCGGGGGGATGGTGGCAGATACGCAGTATTTT.

In its sample, this clone was seen once. Other DNA sequences in the sample encode the same CDR3. The chain links TRBV2 to TRBJ1-1; D is possibly TRBD1 (5 bases). Per germline, CDR1 SNHLY and CDR2 FYNNEI. The V end was cut by 6 bases, the J end by 1 base, with 6 bases between. This CDR3 is 12 amino acids long. The CDR3 DNA follows: TGTGCCAGCAGCCAGGGGAACACTGAAGCTTTCTTT. This encodes CASSQGNTEAFF.

The V call is TRBV5-1, the J call TRBJ2-7, with TRBD1 as a possible D gene (6 bases). The CDR3 covers 12 residues. In germline, CDR1 is SGHRS, CDR2 YFSETQ. V was cut by 5 bases and J by 4 bases, with 10 bases left in between. CDR3 in amino acids: CASRDSTYEQYF. The CDR3 DNA reads TGCGCCAGCAGGGACAGCACGTACGAGCAGTACTTC. The variable domain in full, completed from reference TRBV5-1 and TRBJ2-7, reads KAGVTQTPRYLIKTRGQQVTLSCSPISGHRSVSWYQQTPGQGLQFLFEYFSETQRNKGNFPGRFSGRQFSNSRSEMNVSTLELGDSALYLCASRDSTYEQYFGPGTRLTVT.

The rearrangement uses TRBV18 and TRBJ2-2; tentatively, D is TRBD2 (5 bases). From germline, CDR1 is KGHSH and CDR2 LQKENI. V was trimmed by 1 base and J by 1 base, leaving 10 bases between them. The CDR3 has 16 residues. The CDR3 region has the DNA TGTGCCAGCTCACCACAAGGTGGGAGGAACACCGGGGAGCTGTTTTTT. This codes for CASSPQGGRNTGELFF. Based on the CDR3 plus reference TRBV18 and TRBJ2-2, the full variable domain is NAGVMQNPRHLVRRRGQEARLRCSPMKGHSHVYWYRQLPEEGLKFMVYLQKENIIDESGMPKERFSAEFPKEGPSILRIQQVVRGDSAAYFCASSPQGGRNTGELFFGEGSRLTVL.

This clone has a single count. This chain joins TRBV18 and TRBJ1-2, with 9 bases that match TRBD1. The CDR3 consists of 14 residues. Germline values: CDR1 KGHSH, CDR2 LQKENI. V dropped 3 bases and J dropped 7; count of bases not matched to a gene: 6. The CDR3 DNA follows: TGTGCCAGCTCACCCCTACAGGGGGCAAGTGGCTACACCTTC. Translating it yields CASSPLQGASGYTF.

The chain links TRBV4-1 to TRBJ1-4, with D maybe TRBD1 (6 bases). Germline CDR1 MGHRA, CDR2 YSYEKL. V was cut by 0 bases and J by 13 bases, with 24 bases left in between. The CDR3 covers 17 residues. The CDR3 loop is CASSQDHFSRGGKALFF. The CDR3, as DNA: TGCGCCAGCAGCCAAGATCACTTCAGCAGGGGAGGGAAGGCACTGTTTTTT.

The V gene is TRBV2, the J gene TRBJ2-2; possible D gene TRBD1, 6 bases. Germline lookup yields CDR1 SNHLY and CDR2 FYNNEI. The CDR3 runs to 15 residues. V lost 6 bases to trimming and J lost 0 bases, with 11 bases between them. The CDR3 protein is CASSRRQANTGELFF. The CDR3 DNA follows: TGTGCCAGCAGCCGAAGACAGGCGAACACCGGGGAGCTGTTTTTT.

The genes are TRBV9 and TRBJ1-2; D is unresolved. The CDR3 runs to 16 residues. The germline gives CDR1 SGDLS, CDR2 YYNGEE. Deletions cut 0 bases from V and 2 bases from J, with 14 bases between. CDR3 residues: CASSVGFEGRNYGYTF. The CDR3 DNA reads as TGTGCCAGCAGCGTAGGGTTTGAGGGCAGAAACTATGGCTACACCTTC.

This chain joins TRBV5-1 and TRBJ2-1; 8 bases agree with TRBD1. This CDR3 comprises 15 residues. Germline values: CDR1 SGHRS, CDR2 YFSETQ. J lost 6 bases, V lost 7 bases, and 12 bases had no gene match. CDR3 sequence: CASLPDRAILNEQFF. Written as DNA, the CDR3 is TGCGCCAGCTTACCGGACAGGGCTATACTCAATGAGCAGTTCTTC.

The chain has TRBV30 and TRBJ2-2, with TRBD1 as a possible D gene (6 bases). V was pared by 2 bases and J by 7 bases, with 17 bases between. Germline values: CDR1 GTSNPN, CDR2 SVGIG (reference sequence). CDR3 length: 15 amino acids. The CDR3: CAWSPTGILYGELFF. As DNA, the CDR3 is TGTGCCTGGAGTCCAACAGGGATCCTATACGGGGAGCTGTTTTTT.

The chain couples TRBV3-1 (or the pseudogene TRBV3-2) to TRBJ1-6; maybe TRBD1 (5 bases). V was trimmed by 3 bases and J by 8 bases, leaving 23 bases between them. The germline V gene encodes CDR1 LGHDT and CDR2 YNNKEL (reference sequence). The CDR3 is made up of 18 amino acids. CDR3: CASSQDHWQGSLDSPLHF. Written as DNA, the CDR3 is TGTGCCAGCAGCCAGGACCATTGGCAGGGTTCTCTAGATTCACCCCTCCACTTT.

The rearrangement links TRBV24-1 to TRBJ2-2; D possibly corresponds to TRBD2 (6 bases). The ends were cut back, 4 bases at V and 7 bases at J, with 9 bases in the middle. The CDR3 runs to 13 residues. CDR1 KGHDR and CDR2 SFDVKD come from the germline V gene. CDR3: CATSETGVGELFF. CDR3 DNA sequence: TGTGCCACCAGTGAGACGGGAGTCGGGGAGCTGTTTTTT.

The V gene is TRBV5-6, the J gene TRBJ1-5, with D perhaps matching TRBD1 (6 bases). The V and J ends lost 0 bases and 5 bases respectively, with 9 bases between them. The CDR3 runs to 14 residues. Germline CDR1 and CDR2: SGHDT and YYEEEE. The chain's CDR3 is CASSLGQGYQPQHF. CDR3 nucleotides: TGTGCCAGCAGCTTGGGGCAGGGGTATCAGCCCCAGCATTTT.

The rearrangement uses TRBV15 and TRBJ2-2; D unclear. CDR3 length equals 12 residues. CDR1 and CDR2 from the germline V gene are LNHNV and YYDKDF (reference sequence). V lost 0 bases to trimming and J lost 11 bases, with 7 bases between them. CDR3 sequence (DNA): TGTGCCACCAGCAGAGACCCCCCTGAGCTGTTTTTT. Encoded protein: CATSRDPPELFF.

The chain carries TRBV29-1 and TRBJ2-2, with D perhaps TRBD1 (5 bases). CDR1 is SQVTM, CDR2 ANQGSEA, per germline. The CDR3 consists of 15 residues. V lost 4 bases, J lost 0 bases, and 12 bases lay in between. The CDR3 protein is CSVVPTVSNTGELFF. CDR3 bases: TGCAGCGTTGTACCGACAGTTTCGAACACCGGGGAGCTGTTTTTT.

The chain recombines TRBV2 with TRBJ2-7; D is possibly TRBD1 (5 bases). This CDR3 comprises 14 residues. V lost 6 bases and J lost 3, with 15 bases in between. The germline V gene has CDR1 SNHLY and CDR2 FYNNEI. In DNA form, the CDR3 reads TGTGCCAGCAGCCCGAACACAGGCGTCTACGAGCAGTACTTC. It is translated as CASSPNTGVYEQYF. The full variable domain, its missing parts supplied by reference TRBV2 and TRBJ2-7, is EPEVTQTPSHQVTQMGQEVILRCVPISNHLYFYWYRQILGQKVEFLVSFYNNEISEKSEIFDDQFSVERPDGSNFTLKIRSTKLEDSAMYFCASSPNTGVYEQYFGPGTRLTVT.

The CDR3 loop is CASRVQGGMTEAFF. As DNA, the CDR3 is TGTGCCAGCAGGGTCCAGGGAGGTATGACTGAAGCTTTCTTT. The genes are TRBV2 and TRBJ1-1; possible D gene TRBD1, 5 bases. Germline loops: CDR1 SNHLY, CDR2 FYNNEI. The CDR3 is 14 residues long. The germline V and J ends were trimmed by 6 bases and 5 bases, with 16 bases remaining between them.

The rearrangement uses TRBV6-1 and TRBJ1-2; perhaps TRBD1 as D (5 bases). The V gene's germline CDR1 is MNHNS and CDR2 SASEGT. CDR3 length: 18 residues. Trimming pared 1 base from V and 0 bases from J, leaving 18 bases between. CDR3 coding DNA: TGTGCCAGCAGTGAAGTTCGAACAGGCACCTTAGCTAACTATGGCTACACCTTC. Translating gives CASSEVRTGTLANYGYTF.

The CDR3 spells CASSLREARDTEAFF. The CDR3 nucleotides are TGTGCCAGCTCACTTCGGGAGGCAAGGGACACTGAAGCTTTCTTT. The chain uses TRBV18 and TRBJ1-1, with unresolved D. This CDR3 is built from 15 residues. The V gene's germline CDR1 is KGHSH and CDR2 LQKENI. With 4 bases removed from V and 3 bases from J, the gap between germline ends came to 15 bases.

V usage is TRBV19 and J usage is TRBJ2-1, with 15 nucleotides matching TRBD2. Per the germline V gene, CDR1 is LNHDA and CDR2 is SQIVND (reference sequence). The CDR3 runs to 15 residues. V was pared by 5 bases and J by 8 bases, with 4 bases of the junction left unmatched. The CDR3 coding sequence is TGTGCCAGTAGTCGGACTAGCGGGGGGGCCTATGAGCAGTTCTTC. Amino acids: CASSRTSGGAYEQFF.

This clone was recorded once. The chain is built from TRBV27 and TRBJ2-2, with D tentatively TRBD1 (6 bases). CDR1 is MNHEY, CDR2 SMNVEV, per germline (reference sequence). Trimming pared 4 bases from V and 2 bases from J, leaving 11 bases between. There are 15 residues in the CDR3. This CDR3 reads CASSSHRVNTGELFF. The CDR3, as DNA: TGTGCCAGCAGTTCTCACAGGGTAAACACCGGGGAGCTGTTTTTT.

V and J are TRBV6-6 and TRBJ1-1; D not resolved. This CDR3 contains 12 residues. The V and J ends lost 6 bases and 1 base respectively, with 6 bases between them. Germline lookup yields CDR1 MNHNY and CDR2 SVGAGI (reference sequence). The CDR3 here is CASRRQNTEAFF. DNA for the CDR3: TGTGCCAGCAGACGACAGAACACTGAAGCTTTCTTT.

This chain joins TRBV5-1 and TRBJ1-2; 11 bases are shared with TRBD1. In germline, CDR1 is SGHRS, CDR2 YFSETQ. V lost 4 bases and J lost 5; bases outside the gene matches: 7. This CDR3 contains 15 residues. CDR3 in amino acids: CASSTGQGAMYGYTF. DNA of the CDR3: TGCGCCAGCAGCACCGGACAGGGGGCGATGTATGGCTACACCTTC.

The chain combines TRBV5-1 with TRBJ1-3, with no clear D. This CDR3 has 15 amino acids. Trimming took 1 base from V and 0 from J, leaving 8 bases between them. In germline, CDR1 is SGHRS, CDR2 YFSETQ. The chain's CDR3 is CASSLLQASGNTIYF. The DNA of the CDR3 is TGCGCCAGCAGCTTGCTCCAGGCCTCTGGAAACACCATATATTTT.

This chain links TRBV7-3 with TRBJ2-7, with 8 bases matching TRBD1. Germline assignment: CDR1 SGHTA and CDR2 FQGTGA. The V and J ends lost 2 bases and 5 bases, in that order; junction bases with no gene match: 8. The CDR3 loop spans 15 amino acids. This CDR3 reads CASSLAGGEFNEQYF. CDR3 nucleotides: TGTGCCAGCAGCTTAGCAGGGGGCGAATTCAACGAGCAGTACTTC.

V and J are TRBV27 and TRBJ1-2; TRBD1 matches at 8 bases. V shed 6 bases, J shed 4 bases, and the junction held 13 bases outside the gene matches. The CDR3 loop spans 16 amino acids. CDR1 MNHEY and CDR2 SMNVEV come from the germline V gene (reference sequence). The CDR3 reads CASSTLDRGAGYGYTF. For the CDR3, the DNA is TGTGCCAGCAGCACCCTAGACAGGGGCGCCGGCTATGGCTACACCTTC.